One and the same sample provided the 2 T cell receptor beta chains below, sequenced in a study of cytomegalovirus exposure and HLA in healthy donors. The data were produced by immunoSEQ multiplex PCR, yet TCRdb's version contains in-frame clones alone and is incomplete. This table holds about 21,000 clones, about 97% found once. Sequencing used PBMCs. The source of these receptors is a man between 25 and 39 years old in good health and CMV-seropositive.

The gene calls are TRBV21-1 and TRBJ1-4; no DNA check was done on the table's D call, TRBD1. TRBV21-1 is classified as a pseudogene. The CDR3 extends over 20 amino acids. CDR3 residues: CASSKEMGEGQGPSHEKLFF. The DNA of the CDR3 is TGTGCCAGCAGCAAAGAGATGGGTGAGGGACAGGGCCCCTCTCATGAAAAACTGTTTTTT.

The chain employs TRBV5-1 and TRBJ2-1; 10 nucleotides line up with TRBD2. The length of the CDR3 is 20 residues. In germline, CDR1 is SGHRS, CDR2 YFSETQ. V trimming: 4 bases; J trimming: 0 bases; junction bases outside the gene matches: 16. CDR3 in amino acids: CASSGGPGLAYQSSYNEQFF. The CDR3 DNA is TGCGCCAGCAGCGGGGGGCCGGGACTAGCGTATCAGAGCTCCTACAATGAGCAGTTCTTC.